This entry describes one TCR beta chain. This entry belongs to a study of shared clonotypes between healthy human individuals. Study information: Per donor, CD8 memory used one plate, CD8 naive used two, CD4 memory used three and CD4 naive used three.

The J segment lost 3 bases and the V segment lost 5 bases, leaving 3 bases of the junction unmatched. CDR1 SGDLS and CDR2 YYNGEE come from the germline V gene. This CDR3 contains 13 residues. CD45RO-negative CD8 cells positively selected for CCR7 made up the naive population, which excluded terminally differentiated effector memory CD45RA+ cells. Caucasian adults living in Nashville, Tennessee, provided all samples. Deep-level assay runs were performed. The data were produced by immunoSEQ multiplex PCR, yet TCRdb's version contains in-frame clones alone and is incomplete. The sample has millions of clones, less than 95% seen once.

The sample consisted of naive CD8+ T cells sorted from blood. V usage is TRBV9 and J usage is TRBJ2-5; 8 nucleotides match TRBD1. The sequence came from a man younger than 35 in good health. Written as DNA, the CDR3 is TGTGCCAGCAGAAAGACAGGGGAAGAGACCCAGTACTTC. It encodes CASRKTGEETQYF.